The 28 T cell receptor beta chains below all came from one sample that was sequenced in a study of shared clonotypes between healthy human individuals. Produced via immunoSEQ multiplex PCR; TCRdb's table is partial and in-frame only. Of about 550,000 clones in the sample, just under 97% were seen once. CD45RO-negative, CCR7-positively selected cells formed the naive CD8 fraction, excluding terminally differentiated effector memory CD45RA+ cells. The material sequenced was naive CD8+ T cells sorted from blood. Every receptor here comes from a woman in her twenties or thirties in good health.

As for this clone: Other DNA variants within this sample encode the same CDR3. The CDR3 spells CASSLVGWSYEQYF. For the CDR3, the DNA is TGTGCCAGCAGTTTGGTGGGATGGTCCTACGAGCAGTACTTC. The gene calls are TRBV28 and TRBJ2-7; the D is unclear. The length of the CDR3 is 14 residues. In germline, CDR1 is MDHEN, CDR2 SYDVKM. The V end was cut by 3 bases, the J end by 1 base, with 10 bases between.

The chain combines TRBV27 with TRBJ2-5, with D uncertain. With the DNA end fitting TRBJ2-7 better, the J assignment may be wrong. Per the germline V gene, CDR1 is MNHEY and CDR2 is SMNVEV (reference sequence). The CDR3 contains 13 residues. Written as DNA, the CDR3 is TGTGCCAGCAGCAAGGCCTCAGCCTACGAGCAGTACTTC. Residues: CASSKASAYEQYF.

The rearrangement joins TRBV5-1 to TRBJ2-5; 8 bases map to TRBD1. V was pared by 0 bases and J by 5 bases, with 3 bases of the junction left unmatched. Germline V CDR1 and CDR2: SGHRS, YFSETQ. The CDR3 is made up of 14 amino acids. CDR3 loop: CASSLGQGLETQYF. As DNA, the CDR3 is TGCGCCAGCAGCTTGGGACAGGGGTTGGAGACCCAGTACTTC.

The chain joins TRBV10-1 to TRBJ2-7, with TRBD1 matching over 8 bases. V shed 3 bases, J shed 7 bases, and the junction held 8 bases outside the gene matches. The length of the CDR3 is 14 residues. Germline V gene lookup returns CDR1 WNHNN and CDR2 SYGVQD (reference sequence). CDR3 region: CASSDWTGSGEQYF. The CDR3 nucleotides are TGCGCCAGCAGTGACTGGACAGGGTCTGGGGAGCAGTACTTC.

The chain employs TRBV10-2 and TRBJ1-5; a possible D gene is TRBD1 (5 bases). CDR1 is WSHSY and CDR2 is SAAADI in the germline V gene. There are 13 residues in the CDR3. With 5 bases removed from V and 6 bases from J, the gap between germline ends came to 11 bases. In DNA, the CDR3 is TGCGCCAGCAGTTTGGGACGGACTCAGCCCCAGCATTTT. This sequence encodes CASSLGRTQPQHF.

The chain is built from TRBV4-1 and TRBJ2-1, with 7 bases fitting TRBD2. Germline trimming cut 2 bases from V and 8 bases from J; bases unmatched to any gene: 12. The CDR3 covers 16 residues. Germline V gives CDR1 MGHRA, CDR2 YSYEKL. The CDR3 nucleotides read TGCGCCAGCAGCCAAACACGACTAGCAGCCAGGGATGAGCAGTTCTTC. Translating it yields CASSQTRLAARDEQFF.

The J gene is TRBJ2-7, the V gene TRBV2; D is uncertain. Trimming stripped 1 base from V and 2 bases from J, with 6 bases between. This CDR3 spans 13 amino acids. Germline CDR1 reads SNHLY; CDR2 reads FYNNEI. CDR3 region: CASSEVKTYEQYF. The CDR3 nucleotides are TGTGCCAGCAGTGAAGTCAAAACCTACGAGCAGTACTTC.

The CDR3 nucleotides are TGTGCCAGCAGCGGCTCAGGGACTAGCGGGACAGGCTCCTACAATGAGCAGTTCTTC. This translates into CASSGSGTSGTGSYNEQFF. The V gene is TRBV11-3, the J gene TRBJ2-1, with 13 bases lining up with TRBD2. Germline V CDR1 and CDR2: SGHNT, YENEEA. This CDR3 spans 19 amino acids. The ends lost 5 bases at V and 0 bases at J; junction bases unmatched: 10.

The chain recombines TRBV4-1 with TRBJ2-7; D uncertain. This CDR3 contains 15 residues. The V gene's germline CDR1 is MGHRA and CDR2 YSYEKL. V gave up 0 bases and J gave up 3 bases, with 12 bases separating them. The CDR3 nucleotides are TGCGCCAGCAGCCAAGATAAGGGTAGCAGCTACGAGCAGTACTTC. Amino acid sequence: CASSQDKGSSYEQYF.

The chain employs TRBV11-2 and TRBJ2-3, with D perhaps matching TRBD2 (6 bases). Trimming left V 3 bases short and J 3 bases short, with 13 bases between. The CDR3 runs 15 residues. The germline V gene encodes CDR1 SGHAT and CDR2 FQNNGV. The CDR3 sequence: CASSFSGSVTDTQYF. CDR3 bases: TGTGCCAGCAGCTTTTCCGGGAGTGTAACAGATACGCAGTATTTT.

The chain has TRBV25-1 and TRBJ2-4, with no clear D. Deletions cut 7 bases from V and 9 bases from J, with 10 bases between. Per the germline V gene, CDR1 is MGHDK and CDR2 is SYGVNS. CDR3 length equals 11 residues. The CDR3 reads CASIFKSIQYF. The CDR3 DNA sequence: TGTGCCAGCATCTTTAAGAGCATTCAGTACTTC.

The J gene is TRBJ2-1, the V gene TRBV9; D gene unclear. The CDR3 is 13 amino acids. Trimming removed 2 bases from V and 3 bases from J, with 6 bases in between. Germline V gene data show CDR1 as SGDLS and CDR2 as YYNGEE. The chain's CDR3 is CASSVSNYNEQFF. CDR3 nucleotides: TGTGCCAGCAGCGTGAGTAACTACAATGAGCAGTTCTTC. Variable domain in full (rest from reference TRBV9 and TRBJ2-1): DSGVTQTPKHLITATGQRVTLRCSPRSGDLSVYWYQQSLDQGLQFLIQYYNGEERAKGNILERFSAQQFPDLHSELNLSSLELGDSALYFCASSVSNYNEQFFGPGTRLTVL.

The rearrangement links TRBV2 to TRBJ2-7; the D gene is possibly TRBD2 (6 bases). The CDR3 is made up of 13 amino acids. Germline V gives CDR1 SNHLY, CDR2 FYNNEI. Trimming shortened V by 6 bases and J by 3 bases, and 12 bases separated the two germline ends. This CDR3 is CASRGISGYEQYF. CDR3 nucleotides: TGTGCCAGCAGAGGAATTAGCGGCTACGAGCAGTACTTC.

The rearrangement joins TRBV5-4 to TRBJ2-7; possibly TRBD2 for D (5 bases). V lost 0 bases, J lost 0 bases, and 10 bases lay in between. Germline V gives CDR1 SGHNT, CDR2 YYREEE (reference sequence). The CDR3 runs to 15 residues. The CDR3 sequence: CASSLGGGASYEQYF. Written as DNA, the CDR3 is TGTGCCAGCAGCTTGGGAGGAGGCGCCTCCTACGAGCAGTACTTC.

Of note for this clone: The junction departs from the called germline gene at one end, perhaps through a read error. This rearrangement joins TRBV4-1 to TRBJ2-2, with 10 bases lining up with TRBD2. Per germline, CDR1 MGHRA and CDR2 YSYEKL. There are 16 residues in the CDR3. The CDR3: CASSQAGLANTGELFF. CDR3 DNA sequence: TGCGCCAGCAGCCAGGCGGGACTAGCGAATACCGGGGAGCTGTTTTTT.

This rearrangement joins TRBV23-1 to TRBJ1-5; 7 nucleotides agree with TRBD1. TRBV23-1 is marked as an open reading frame, function uncertain. The junction had 9 bases not matched to a gene; V was cut back by 0 bases and J by 4 bases. CDR3 size: 17 residues. The CDR3 here is CASSQSRVGRGNQPQHF. The CDR3 region has the DNA TGCGCCAGCAGTCAATCGAGAGTGGGCAGGGGGAATCAGCCCCAGCATTTT.

The chain employs TRBV25-1 and TRBJ2-2; 9 nucleotides match TRBD1. CDR1 and CDR2 (germline): MGHDK, SYGVNS. With 6 bases clipped from V and 5 bases from J, the junction kept 10 bases outside the gene matches. The CDR3 totals 16 residues. The CDR3 protein is CASRGTGPRGTGELFF. In DNA form, the CDR3 reads TGTGCCAGCAGGGGGACAGGGCCGAGGGGGACCGGGGAGCTGTTTTTT.

The chain is built from TRBV4-1 and TRBJ2-7, with 11 bases aligning to TRBD2. Germline V lookup: CDR1 MGHRA, CDR2 YSYEKL. The CDR3 contains 15 residues. V trimming: 1 base; J trimming: 5 bases; junction bases outside the gene matches: 4. The CDR3 sequence is CASSQVAGGPHEQYF. The CDR3 nucleotides are TGCGCCAGCAGCCAAGTAGCGGGAGGGCCCCACGAGCAGTACTTC.

This clone was recorded once. This sequence joins TRBV7-8 and TRBJ2-1; D is possibly TRBD2 (6 bases). There are 13 residues in the CDR3. CDR1 is SGHVS, CDR2 FQNEAQ, per germline. V lost 1 base and J 6 bases, leaving 7 bases between the germline ends. In DNA, the CDR3 is TGTGCCAGCAGCTTAGACGGGAGCAATGAGCAGTTCTTC. Encoded protein: CASSLDGSNEQFF. The variable domain in full, completed from reference TRBV7-8 and TRBJ2-1, reads GAGVSQSPRYKVAKRGQDVALRCDPISGHVSLFWYQQALGQGPEFLTYFQNEAQLDKSGLPSDRFFAERPEGSVSTLKIQRTQQEDSAVYLCASSLDGSNEQFFGPGTRLTVL.

The rearrangement joins TRBV28 to TRBJ2-3, with a tentative D call TRBD1 (5 bases). V was cut by 7 bases and J by 4 bases, with 12 bases left in between. Germline V gene sequence: CDR1 MDHEN, CDR2 SYDVKM. The CDR3 is 13 amino acids. In DNA, the CDR3 is TGTGCCAGCAACCCAGGGTTCGCAGATACGCAGTATTTT. As protein: CASNPGFADTQYF.

The CDR3 nucleotides are TGTGCCAGCCTTGAGGGGGCAGGGGGCTACGAGCAGTACTTC. Residues: CASLEGAGGYEQYF. This sequence joins TRBV28 and TRBJ2-7; 7 nucleotides agree with TRBD1. After removal of 8 bases from V and 3 bases from J, the junction contained 10 bases not matched to a gene. The CDR3 has 14 amino acids. Germline V CDR1 and CDR2: MDHEN, SYDVKM. Full variable domain (missing parts from reference TRBV28 and TRBJ2-7): DVKVTQSSRYLVKRTGEKVFLECVQDMDHENMFWYRQDPGLGLRLIYFSYDVKMKEKGDIPEGYSVSREKKERFSLILESASTNQTSMYLCASLEGAGGYEQYFGPGTRLTVT.

The rearrangement links TRBV6-1 to TRBJ1-2; D uncertain. Germline CDR1 MNHNS, CDR2 SASEGT. Trimming removed 3 bases from V and 2 bases from J, with 7 bases in between. The CDR3 sequence is 13 residues long. DNA for the CDR3: TGTGCCAGCAGTGATATACAGAACTATGGCTACACCTTC. Amino acid sequence: CASSDIQNYGYTF.

The chain combines TRBV27 with TRBJ1-3; 8 bases fit TRBD1. The germline V gene encodes CDR1 MNHEY and CDR2 SMNVEV (reference sequence). Trimming took 5 bases from V and 2 from J; bases not matched to a gene: 5. The CDR3 contains 15 residues. In nucleotides, the CDR3 is TGTGCCAGCAGTCTCTACAGGGGGGCTGGAAACACCATATATTTT. It translates to CASSLYRGAGNTIYF.

Here the CDR3 reads CASRAEPGGDQPQHF. The DNA for the CDR3 is TGTGCCAGCAGAGCCGAACCAGGGGGCGATCAGCCCCAGCATTTT. V is TRBV2 and J is TRBJ1-5; 8 bases map to TRBD1. CDR3 length equals 15 residues. The junction had 9 bases not matched to a gene; V was cut back by 6 bases and J by 5 bases. The germline V gene encodes CDR1 SNHLY and CDR2 FYNNEI.

This chain joins TRBV7-9 and TRBJ1-4, with D maybe TRBD1 (5 bases). Germline V lookup: CDR1 SEHNR, CDR2 FQNEAQ (reference sequence). This CDR3 comprises 13 residues. Trimming removed 9 bases at V and 8 bases at J, with 16 bases between. The CDR3 loop is CASSGGSREKLFF. In nucleotides, the CDR3 is TGTGCCAGTTCTGGGGGGAGTCGCGAAAAACTGTTTTTT. Drawing the rest from reference TRBV7-9 and TRBJ1-4, the complete variable domain is DTGVSQNPRHKITKRGQNVTFRCDPISEHNRLYWYRQTLGQGPEFLTYFQNEAQLEKSRLLSDRFSAERPKGSFSTLEIQRTEQGDSAMYLCASSGGSREKLFFGSGTQLSVL.

The chain's CDR3 is CASRAGAGGGDTQYF. CDR3 nucleotide sequence: TGTGCCAGCAGAGCGGGAGCGGGGGGCGGGGATACGCAGTATTTT. The genes are TRBV7-2 and TRBJ2-3; 9 bases agree with TRBD2. Per germline, CDR1 SGHTA and CDR2 FQGNSA. V shed 6 bases, J shed 6 bases, and the junction held 10 bases outside the gene matches. There are 15 residues in the CDR3. Complete variable domain (other parts from reference TRBV7-2 and TRBJ2-3): GAGVSQSPSNKVTEKGKDVELRCDPISGHTALYWYRQSLGQGLEFLIYFQGNSAPDKSGLPSDRFSAERTGGSVSTLTIQRTQQEDSAVYLCASRAGAGGGDTQYFGPGTRLTVL.

This rearrangement joins TRBV9 to TRBJ2-1; tentative D call: TRBD2 (5 bases). The ends were cut back, 3 bases at V and 8 bases at J, with 24 bases in the middle. The germline gives CDR1 SGDLS, CDR2 YYNGEE. The CDR3 has 17 amino acids. This CDR3 reads CASSAESWSLLSDEQFF. The CDR3 nucleotides read TGTGCCAGCAGCGCCGAATCCTGGTCGCTCCTTAGCGATGAGCAGTTCTTC.

This chain links TRBV14 with TRBJ1-2; possibly TRBD1 for D (5 bases). Per germline, CDR1 SGHDN and CDR2 FVKESK. This CDR3 has 16 amino acids. Trimming shortened V by 3 bases and J by 4 bases, and 18 bases separated the two germline ends. The CDR3, as DNA: TGTGCCAGCAGCCAGACCAACGGACAACAAGGCTATGGCTACACCTTC. Translated, it gives CASSQTNGQQGYGYTF.